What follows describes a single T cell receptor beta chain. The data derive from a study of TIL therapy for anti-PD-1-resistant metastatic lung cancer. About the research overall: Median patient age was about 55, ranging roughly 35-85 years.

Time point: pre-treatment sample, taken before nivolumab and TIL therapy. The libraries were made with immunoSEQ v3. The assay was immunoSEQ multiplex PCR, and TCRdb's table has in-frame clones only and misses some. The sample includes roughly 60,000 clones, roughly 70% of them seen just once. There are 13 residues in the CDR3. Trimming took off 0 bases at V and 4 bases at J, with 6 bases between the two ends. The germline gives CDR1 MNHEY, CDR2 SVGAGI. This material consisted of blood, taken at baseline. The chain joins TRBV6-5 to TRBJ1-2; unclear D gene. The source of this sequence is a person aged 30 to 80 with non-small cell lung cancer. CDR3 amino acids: CASSYSSLYGYTF. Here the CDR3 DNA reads TGTGCCAGCAGTTACTCGAGTCTCTATGGCTACACCTTC.